This TCR beta chain was sequenced during a study of early T cells in non-severe SARS-CoV-2 infection. Overall study context: Bulk RNA from unsorted whole blood was sequenced; chains were unpaired. Overall study findings and caveats: Missing private and CD4 specificities, VDJdb matching favored anti-spike CD8 responses.

Regarding this clonotype: Antigen: not known.

The CDR3 covers 13 residues. Germline V gene sequence: CDR1 SNHLY, CDR2 FYNNEI. Trimming cost V 8 bases and J 4 bases, with 15 bases left between them. Attachment of unique molecular identifiers to individual cDNA molecules was performed. Each CDR3 protein gets one entry after TCRdb re-called the 5' RACE reads with MiXCR. The sample holds some 80,000 distinct CDR3 sequences, 4.5% to 6% seen once. The sample here was whole blood, taken at baseline. The source is an adult who was a healthcare worker with PCR-confirmed SARS-CoV-2 infection or an uninfected control (not recorded which). The rearrangement links TRBV2 to TRBJ2-7, with a possible D match to TRBD2 (7 bases). CDR3 sequence (DNA): TGTGCCAGCGGGAGGGGGAAAGTGTACGAGCAGTACTTC. It yields the protein CASGRGKVYEQYF.